This T cell receptor beta chain was profiled in a study of cytomegalovirus exposure and HLA in healthy donors. Study context: In an early release, HLA-typed donors contributed some 82 million unique TCR sequences.

The CDR3 has 15 residues. Unmatched junction bases numbered 1, after V lost 1 base and J lost 1 base. CDR1 SGHVS and CDR2 FNYEAQ come from the germline V gene. Primers for the PCR totalled 60 Vbeta and 13 Jbeta. TCRdb keeps only in-frame clones here, not all; method: immunoSEQ multiplex PCR. Its table lists 60,000 to 70,000 clones. This clonotype was obtained from a boy aged 5-17 years in good health and CMV-seronegative. The chain joins TRBV7-6 to TRBJ2-7; 10 nucleotides match TRBD1. The sample comprised PBMCs. Here the CDR3 reads CASSLGDRGSYEQYF. The DNA for the CDR3 is TGTGCCAGCAGCTTAGGGGACAGGGGTTCCTACGAGCAGTACTTC.